This T cell receptor (beta chain) was recorded in a study of shared clonotypes between healthy human individuals (dated by TCRdb to 2018 to 2020). Study-level background: A few men and a couple of women, aged 18 to 49 years, made up the cohort. Different laboratories and diverse techniques were used to prepare libraries and sequence TCR repertoires, to increase sequencing depth and limit assay-specific biases. For each donor, three plates each were used for CD4 naive and CD4 memory, two plates were used for CD8 naive, and one plate was used for CD8 memory. Per donor, leukapheresis produced somewhere between about 0.8 and 9 billion PBMCs. To estimate repertoire size and how much clonotypes are shared between individuals, the study performed deep sequencing of blood TCR repertoires from roughly five healthy adults.

CD8 naive samples consisted of CD45RO-negative cells that were positively selected for CCR7, yielding a CD45RA+CCR7+ population without TemRA cells. The donors were healthy, HIV-negative adults who had no recently reported acute infections or vaccinations. Every donor was a Caucasian adult living in Nashville, Tennessee, USA. After blood collection by leukapheresis, PBMCs were isolated using Ficoll-Histopaque density gradient centrifugation and then cryopreserved in the vapor phase of liquid nitrogen. Analytical flow cytometry was used to check the purity and quantity of each magnetically sorted T cell population. Each sorted fraction had its genomic DNA isolated and then quantified by UV absorbance on a Nanodrop 2000c. The CDR3 contains 15 residues, cysteine and phenylalanine counted. Left in the record is the CDR3 DNA by itself, 45 bases read in frame from the first base. Sequences MNHNS (CDR1) and SASEGT (CDR2) are obtained from the germline V gene. For this chain, trimming is 6 bases at the V end and 7 bases at the J end, and the number of junction bases without a gene match is 11.

Using the deep immunoSEQ assay, TCR CDR3 regions were amplified from genomic DNA by multiplex PCR. For each cell subset, the extracted genomic DNA was distributed evenly across all wells of several immunoSEQ 96-well plates, and each plate served as one replicate. For sorted subsets, approximately 200 ng of genomic DNA, equivalent to 25,000 to 30,000 T cell genomes, went into each replicate PCR. Purified libraries were measured with a Qubit 3.0 fluorometer, size-checked on a Bioanalyzer 2100, and measured again with the KAPA Library Quantification kit. Every immunoSEQ 96-well plate was sequenced on a dedicated single-read 150-cycle Illumina NextSeq 550 flow cell. Regarding the original processing steps: The immunoSEQ output contained only junctional sequences without quality scores, so filtering could not match that applied to full-length reads. Sequences were annotated with PyIR, a Python wrapper for IgBLAST v1.9, using IMGT germline references to assign V/J genes and CDR3. Reads were filtered out if the reads had weak V/J assignments (E-value above 1e-6), no CDR3, stop codons, out-of-frame junctions, or ambiguous translated residues. A V3J clonotype was defined by an identical inferred V gene, J gene, and CDR3 amino acid sequence. The percentage overlap between two repertoires was calculated by dividing the number of shared unique clonotypes by the size of the smaller repertoire. Richness of each repertoire was evaluated using RTK rarefaction, the Chao1 estimator, and Recon v2.1 estimates of unobserved clonotypes. Generation probabilities for all TCRbeta clonotypes obtained by the gDNA method from four donors were computed using OLGA. Entries here come from immuneACCESS through TCRdb and include only in-frame sequences with V and J called. Some clones fail to appear in such tables; in the studies checked, an unresolved V gene covers under half of the shortfall, and the cause of the remainder is unknown. V and J calls and clone size come straight from that table; D and trimming were deduced from the DNA. For this sample there are about 1,800,000 clones; about 95% appear just once. The ten biggest clones cover 1% to 1.5% of the sample.

What the work shows at the level of the full study, not this receptor alone: Because the study included a small number of donors, the genetic and exposure-history diversity represented was limited. Even with the large sequencing depth, rarefaction of the sorted-subset datasets indicated that sequencing was incomplete. Pairwise subsampling led to the expectation that sequencing depth would affect the degree of clonotype sharing among donors. Compared with non-shared clonotypes, the clonotypes found in all four sorted-subset donors had higher generation probabilities. Sampling was limited to blood, and TCR repertoires in tissue likely differ from TCR repertoires in blood. Naive subsets generally had larger estimated clonotype richness than memory subsets. Across a handful of donors, roughly 5.1% of naive CD4, roughly 3.8% of naive CD8, 2.3% of memory CD4, and approximately 0.4% of memory CD8 clonotypes were shared.

Comments on this clone: No antigen is known for it. The record has no base qualities; no much larger clone is one base away.

The source material was naive CD8+ T cells sorted from blood. Interpreted using the paper, the cell subset or site label stands for: CD45RA+CCR7+. The chain was built from TRBV6-1 and TRBJ1-2, and TRBD1 aligns with 10 junction nucleotides. This sequence was found in a man aged 18 to 30 in good health. This receptor carries the CDR3 CASSPTGGAGGGYTF. Read as DNA, the sequence is TGTGCCAGCAGCCCGACAGGGGGCGCCGGCGGTGGCTACACCTTC.